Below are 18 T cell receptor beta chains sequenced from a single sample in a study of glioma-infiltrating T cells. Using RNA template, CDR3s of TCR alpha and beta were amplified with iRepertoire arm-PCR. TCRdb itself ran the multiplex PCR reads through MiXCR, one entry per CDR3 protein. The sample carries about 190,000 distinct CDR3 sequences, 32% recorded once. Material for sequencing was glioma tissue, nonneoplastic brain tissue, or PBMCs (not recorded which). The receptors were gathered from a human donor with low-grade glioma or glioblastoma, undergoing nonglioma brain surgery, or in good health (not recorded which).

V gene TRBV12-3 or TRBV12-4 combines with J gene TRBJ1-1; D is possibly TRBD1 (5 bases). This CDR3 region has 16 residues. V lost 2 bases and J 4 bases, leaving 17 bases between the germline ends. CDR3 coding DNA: TGTGCCAGCAGTTTATCCCGGGACGGGGGACCCACTGAAGCTTTCTTT. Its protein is CASSLSRDGGPTEAFF.

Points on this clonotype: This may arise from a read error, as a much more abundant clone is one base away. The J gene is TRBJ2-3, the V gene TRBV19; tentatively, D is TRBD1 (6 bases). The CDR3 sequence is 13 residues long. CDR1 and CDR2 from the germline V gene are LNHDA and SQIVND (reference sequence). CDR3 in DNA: TGTGCCAGTAAACAGGGTGGCACAGATACGCGGTATTTT. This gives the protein CASKQGGTDTRYF.

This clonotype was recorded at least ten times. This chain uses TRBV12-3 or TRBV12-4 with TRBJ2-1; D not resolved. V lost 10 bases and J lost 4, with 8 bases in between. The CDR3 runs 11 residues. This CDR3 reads CATQWYNEQFF. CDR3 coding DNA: TGTGCCACCCAGTGGTACAATGAGCAGTTCTTC.

CDR3 sequence: CASSLVGGGRESYNEQFF. The CDR3 DNA follows: TGTGCCAGCAGCTTAGTAGGGGGCGGGAGGGAATCCTACAATGAGCAGTTCTTC. V usage is TRBV7-9 and J usage is TRBJ2-1, with 9 bases lining up with TRBD2. CDR1 and CDR2 (germline): SEHNR, FQNEAQ (reference sequence). The CDR3 has 18 residues. V dropped 1 base and J dropped 1; count of bases not matched to a gene: 8. Full variable domain (outside the CDR3, taken from reference TRBV7-9 and TRBJ2-1): DTGVSQNPRHKITKRGQNVTFRCDPISEHNRLYWYRQTLGQGPEFLTYFQNEAQLEKSRLLSDRFSAERPKGSFSTLEIQRTEQGDSAMYLCASSLVGGGRESYNEQFFGPGTRLTVL.

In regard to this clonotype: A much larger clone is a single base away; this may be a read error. CDR3: CARSITSVREQFF. The CDR3 nucleotides are TGTGCCCGTAGTATAACTAGCGTTCGGGAGCAGTTCTTC. The J gene is TRBJ2-1, the V gene TRBV19; 7 positions match TRBD2. In germline, CDR1 is LNHDA, CDR2 SQIVND (reference sequence). The CDR3 contains 13 residues.

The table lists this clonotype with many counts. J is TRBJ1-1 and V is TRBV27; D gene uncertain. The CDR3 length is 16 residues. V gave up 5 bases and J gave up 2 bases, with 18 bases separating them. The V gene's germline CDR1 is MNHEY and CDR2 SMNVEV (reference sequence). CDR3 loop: CASSPDHGKGNTEAFF. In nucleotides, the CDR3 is TGTGCCAGCAGTCCTGATCATGGAAAGGGTAACACTGAAGCTTTCTTT.

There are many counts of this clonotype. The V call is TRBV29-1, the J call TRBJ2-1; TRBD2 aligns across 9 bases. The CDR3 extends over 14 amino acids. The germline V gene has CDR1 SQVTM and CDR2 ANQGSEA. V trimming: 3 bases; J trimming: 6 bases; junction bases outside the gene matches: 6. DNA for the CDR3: TGCAGCGTTGAGGTAGCGGGAGAGGGCAATGAGCAGTTCTTC. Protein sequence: CSVEVAGEGNEQFF.

The CDR3 nucleotides are TGTGCCAGCAGCTTAGGGACTAGCGGGAGTAAACATGAGCAGTTCTTC. It specifies CASSLGTSGSKHEQFF. The chain is built from TRBV7-3 and TRBJ2-1; 14 bases map to TRBD2. The V and J ends lost 2 bases and 8 bases, in that order; junction bases with no gene match: 5. The CDR3 has 16 amino acids. CDR1 and CDR2 (germline): SGHTA, FQGTGA.

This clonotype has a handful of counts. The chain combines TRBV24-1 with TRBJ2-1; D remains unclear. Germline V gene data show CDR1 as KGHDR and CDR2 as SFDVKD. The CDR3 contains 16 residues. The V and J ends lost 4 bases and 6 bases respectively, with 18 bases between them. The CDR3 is CATSDPGRFGINEQFF. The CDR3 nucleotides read TGTGCCACCAGTGACCCCGGACGGTTTGGGATCAATGAGCAGTTCTTC.

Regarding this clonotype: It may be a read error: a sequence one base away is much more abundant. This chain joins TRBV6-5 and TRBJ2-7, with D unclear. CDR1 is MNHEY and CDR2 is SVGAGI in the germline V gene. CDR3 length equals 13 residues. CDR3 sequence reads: CASSYSRHYKQYF. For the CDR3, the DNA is TGTGCCAGCAGTTACTCAAGGCACTACAAGCAGTACTTC.

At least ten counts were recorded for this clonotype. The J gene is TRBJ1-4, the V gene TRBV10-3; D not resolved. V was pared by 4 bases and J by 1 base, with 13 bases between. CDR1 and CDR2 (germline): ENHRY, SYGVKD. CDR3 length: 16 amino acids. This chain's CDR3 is CAISASMEGTNEKLFF. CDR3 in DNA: TGTGCCATCAGTGCCTCCATGGAAGGAACTAATGAAAAACTGTTTTTT.

CDR3 loop: CASSQENRVPSGANVLTF. CDR3 coding DNA: TGCGCCAGCAGCCAAGAAAACAGGGTTCCCTCTGGGGCCAACGTCCTGACTTTC. The V and J genes are TRBV4-1 and TRBJ2-6; a possible D gene is TRBD1 (6 bases). V was cut by 0 bases and J by 0 bases, with 12 bases left in between. The CDR3 consists of 18 residues. Germline V gives CDR1 MGHRA, CDR2 YSYEKL.

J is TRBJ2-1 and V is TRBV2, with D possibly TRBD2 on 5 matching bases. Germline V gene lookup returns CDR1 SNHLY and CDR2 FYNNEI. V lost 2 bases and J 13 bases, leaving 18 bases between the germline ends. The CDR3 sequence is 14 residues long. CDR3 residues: CASSETLAYNGQFF. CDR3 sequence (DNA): TGTGCCAGCAGTGAAACCCTAGCTTACAATGGACAGTTCTTC.

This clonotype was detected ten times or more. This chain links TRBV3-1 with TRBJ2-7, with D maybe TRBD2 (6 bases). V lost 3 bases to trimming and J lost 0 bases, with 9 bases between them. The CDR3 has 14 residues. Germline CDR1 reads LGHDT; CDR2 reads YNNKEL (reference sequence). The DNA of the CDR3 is TGTGCCAGCAGCCATCCTAGCGACTCCTACGAGCAGTACTTC. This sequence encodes CASSHPSDSYEQYF.

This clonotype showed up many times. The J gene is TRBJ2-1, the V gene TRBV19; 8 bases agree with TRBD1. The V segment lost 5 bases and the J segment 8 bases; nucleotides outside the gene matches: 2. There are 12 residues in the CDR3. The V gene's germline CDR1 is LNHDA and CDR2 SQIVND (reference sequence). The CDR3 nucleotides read TGTGCCAGTAGTGACAGGGGTTATGAGCAGTTCTTC. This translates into CASSDRGYEQFF.

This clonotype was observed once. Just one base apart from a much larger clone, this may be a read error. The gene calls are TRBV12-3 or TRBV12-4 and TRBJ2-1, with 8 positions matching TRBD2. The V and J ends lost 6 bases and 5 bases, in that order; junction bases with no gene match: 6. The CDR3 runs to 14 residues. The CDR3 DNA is TGTGCCAGCAGCCCGGGACTAGACCACAATGAGCAGTTCTTC. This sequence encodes CASSPGLDHNEQFF.

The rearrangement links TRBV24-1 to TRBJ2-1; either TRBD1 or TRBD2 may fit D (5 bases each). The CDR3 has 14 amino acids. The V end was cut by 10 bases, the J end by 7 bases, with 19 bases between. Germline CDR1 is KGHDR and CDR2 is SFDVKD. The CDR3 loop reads CATEKGVGTNEQFF. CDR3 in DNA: TGTGCCACGGAGAAGGGAGTCGGGACGAATGAGCAGTTCTTC.

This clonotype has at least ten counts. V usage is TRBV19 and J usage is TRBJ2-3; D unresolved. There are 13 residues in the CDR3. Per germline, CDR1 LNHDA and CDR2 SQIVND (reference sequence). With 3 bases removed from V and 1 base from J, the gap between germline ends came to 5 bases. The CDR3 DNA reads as TGTGCCAGTAGTATCGGTGGCACAGATACGCAGTATTTT. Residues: CASSIGGTDTQYF. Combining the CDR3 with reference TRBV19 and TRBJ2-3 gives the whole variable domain DGGITQSPKYLFRKEGQNVTLSCEQNLNHDAMYWYRQDPGQGLRLIYYSQIVNDFQKGDIAEGYSVSREKKESFPLTVTSAQKNPTAFYLCASSIGGTDTQYFGPGTRLTVL.